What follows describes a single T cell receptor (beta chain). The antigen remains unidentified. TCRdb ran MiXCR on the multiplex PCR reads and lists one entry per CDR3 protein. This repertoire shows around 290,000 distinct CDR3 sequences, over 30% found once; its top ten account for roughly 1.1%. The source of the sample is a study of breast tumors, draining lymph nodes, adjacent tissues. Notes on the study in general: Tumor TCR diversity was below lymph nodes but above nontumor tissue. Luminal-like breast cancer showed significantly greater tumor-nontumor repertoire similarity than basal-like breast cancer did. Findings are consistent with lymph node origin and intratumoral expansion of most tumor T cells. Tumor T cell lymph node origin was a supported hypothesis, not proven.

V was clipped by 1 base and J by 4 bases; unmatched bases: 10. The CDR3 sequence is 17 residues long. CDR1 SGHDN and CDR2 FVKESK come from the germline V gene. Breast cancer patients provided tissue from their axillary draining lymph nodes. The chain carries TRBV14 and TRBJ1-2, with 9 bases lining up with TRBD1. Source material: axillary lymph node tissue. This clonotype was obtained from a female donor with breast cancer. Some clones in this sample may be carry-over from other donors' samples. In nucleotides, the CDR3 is TGTGCCAGCAGCCAAGCGTCCCCGGGACAGGGAACCTATGGCTACACCTTC. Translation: CASSQASPGQGTYGYTF.